This TCR beta chain is from a study of T cells in Graves' hyperthyroidism and ophthalmopathy. Study context: Peripheral blood was collected at initial diagnosis, before any treatment.

From RNA transcripts, TCR beta CDR3 regions were amplified. The study used the HTBI primer set for a first-round RT-PCR of the TCR CDR3. TCRdb fed the multiplex PCR reads into MiXCR, producing one record per CDR3 protein. The sample includes about 380,000 distinct CDR3 sequences, roughly 20% seen only once; the top ten take over 35%. With duration under 3 months, ophthalmopathy was active: Clinical Activity Score at least 3, NOSPECS at least 4. Lactation, pregnancy, other autoimmune disease or uncontrolled infection excluded patients. Thyroid ultrasound, orbital computed tomography, clinical symptoms, and serum thyroxine and TRAb underpinned diagnoses. This clonotype was seen many times. CDR1 MDHEN and CDR2 SYDVKM come from the germline V gene. Trimming left V 5 bases short and J 0 bases short, with 13 bases between. The CDR3 totals 15 residues.

The clonotype comes from a man aged 18-30 years with Graves' ophthalmopathy. The chain recombines TRBV28 with TRBJ1-1; D is unresolved. The sequencing input was blood. The CDR3 region has the DNA TGTGCCAGCAGTCAAGAAGCAGGCTTGAACACTGAAGCTTTCTTT. This translates into CASSQEAGLNTEAFF.